This T cell receptor (beta chain) was sequenced in a study of blood T cells in healthy people across ages. CDR1 PRHDT and CDR2 FYEKMQ come from the germline V gene (reference sequence). There are 12 residues in the CDR3. V lost 7 bases, J lost 6 bases, and 13 bases lay in between. Primers used in a second PCR of roughly 6 to 11 cycles were a sample-barcoded 5' primer and a J-beta primer mix. Via MiXCR, TCRdb re-called the 5' RACE reads, giving one row per CDR3 protein. The table shows 1.5 million to 2 million distinct CDR3 sequences, with roughly 52% occurring only once. This clonotype appeared a few times. What it binds is not known. Findings and caveats of the study: PBMC samples, being unsorted, prevented any conclusive comparison of naive and antigen-experienced cells. Naive T cell percentage strongly correlated with TCR beta diversity. Both naive CD4+ cell counts and diversity were greater in long-lived donors than in aged donors.

Sequencing was performed on blood. This TCR was sampled from a woman in her thirties or forties in good health. The chain uses TRBV13 and TRBJ2-7; no clear D. For the CDR3, the DNA is TGTGCCAGCACTACTGGGGTGTCCGAGCAGTACTTC. This translates into CASTTGVSEQYF. The whole variable domain, filled in from reference TRBV13 and TRBJ2-7, reads AAGVIQSPRHLIKEKRETATLKCYPIPRHDTVYWYQQGPGQDPQFLISFYEKMQSDKGSIPDRFSAQQFSDYHSELNMSSLELGDSALYFCASTTGVSEQYFGPGTRLTVT.